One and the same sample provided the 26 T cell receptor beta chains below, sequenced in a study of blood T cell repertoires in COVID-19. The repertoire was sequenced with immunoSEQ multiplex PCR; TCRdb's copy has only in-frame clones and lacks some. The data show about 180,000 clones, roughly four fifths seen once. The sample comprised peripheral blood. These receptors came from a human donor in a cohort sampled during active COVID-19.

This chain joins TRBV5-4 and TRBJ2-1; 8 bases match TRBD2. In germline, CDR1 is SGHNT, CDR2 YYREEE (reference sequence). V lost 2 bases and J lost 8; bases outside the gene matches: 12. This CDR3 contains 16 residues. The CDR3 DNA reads TGTGCCAGCAGCTTAAGCGTGGCGGGGGGAGGTGATGAGCAGTTCTTC. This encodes CASSLSVAGGGDEQFF.

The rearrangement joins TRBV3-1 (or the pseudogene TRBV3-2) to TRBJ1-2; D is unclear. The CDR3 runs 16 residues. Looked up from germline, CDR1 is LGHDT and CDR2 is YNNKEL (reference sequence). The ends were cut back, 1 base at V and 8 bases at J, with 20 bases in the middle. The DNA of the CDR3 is TGTGCCAGCAGCCAAGGGTTGTCGGCCAGGTCGCTCGGCTACACCTTC. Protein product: CASSQGLSARSLGYTF.

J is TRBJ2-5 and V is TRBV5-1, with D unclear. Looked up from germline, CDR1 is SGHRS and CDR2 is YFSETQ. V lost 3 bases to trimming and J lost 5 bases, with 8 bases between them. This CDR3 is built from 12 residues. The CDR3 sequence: CASSSAGETQYF. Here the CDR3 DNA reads TGCGCCAGCAGCTCCGCCGGTGAGACCCAGTACTTC.

The CDR3 spells CASSPTRQGDTEAFF. The DNA of the CDR3 is TGTGCCAGCTCACCAACCCGACAGGGGGACACTGAAGCTTTCTTT. The genes are TRBV18 and TRBJ1-1; 9 nucleotides align to TRBD1. Germline lookup yields CDR1 KGHSH and CDR2 LQKENI. The CDR3 length is 15 residues. V lost 2 bases, J lost 3 bases, and 4 bases stayed unmatched.

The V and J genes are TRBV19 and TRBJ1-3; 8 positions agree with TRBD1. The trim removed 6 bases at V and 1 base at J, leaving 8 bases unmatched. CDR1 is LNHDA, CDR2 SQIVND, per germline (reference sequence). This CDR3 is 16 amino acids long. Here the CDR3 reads CASRQDRGMSGNTIYF. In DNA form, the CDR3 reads TGTGCCAGTAGACAAGACAGGGGTATGTCTGGAAACACCATATATTTT.

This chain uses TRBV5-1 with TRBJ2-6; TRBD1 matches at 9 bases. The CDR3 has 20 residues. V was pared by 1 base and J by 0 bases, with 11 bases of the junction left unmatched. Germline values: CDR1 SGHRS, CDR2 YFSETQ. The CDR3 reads CASSLYLRTGVISGANVLTF. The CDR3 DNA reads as TGCGCCAGCAGCTTGTATCTTCGGACAGGGGTCATCTCTGGGGCCAACGTCCTGACTTTC.

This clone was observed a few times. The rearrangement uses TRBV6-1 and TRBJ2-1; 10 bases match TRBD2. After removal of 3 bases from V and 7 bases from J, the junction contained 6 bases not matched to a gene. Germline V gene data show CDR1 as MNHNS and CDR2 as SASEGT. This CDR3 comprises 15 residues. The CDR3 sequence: CASSDQAGGRNEQFF. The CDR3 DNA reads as TGTGCCAGCAGTGATCAAGCGGGGGGGCGGAATGAGCAGTTCTTC.

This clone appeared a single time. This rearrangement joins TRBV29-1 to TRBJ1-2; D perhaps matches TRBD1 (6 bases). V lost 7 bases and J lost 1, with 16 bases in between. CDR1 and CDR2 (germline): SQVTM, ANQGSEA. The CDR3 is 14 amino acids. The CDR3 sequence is CSAVAGDNNYGYTF. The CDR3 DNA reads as TGCAGCGCCGTGGCAGGGGATAATAACTATGGCTACACCTTC. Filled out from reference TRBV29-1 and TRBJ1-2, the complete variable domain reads SAVISQKPSRDICQRGTSLTIQCQVDSQVTMMFWYRQQPGQSLTLIATANQGSEATYESGFVIDKFPISRPNLTFSTLTVSNMSPEDSSIYLCSAVAGDNNYGYTFGSGTRLTVV.

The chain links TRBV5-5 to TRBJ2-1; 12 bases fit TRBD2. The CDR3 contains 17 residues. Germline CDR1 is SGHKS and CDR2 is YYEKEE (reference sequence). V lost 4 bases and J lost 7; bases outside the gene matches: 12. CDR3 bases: TGTGCCAGCAGCCCGGGGCTAGCGGGGGGGCCTTTTAATGAGCAGTTCTTC. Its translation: CASSPGLAGGPFNEQFF.

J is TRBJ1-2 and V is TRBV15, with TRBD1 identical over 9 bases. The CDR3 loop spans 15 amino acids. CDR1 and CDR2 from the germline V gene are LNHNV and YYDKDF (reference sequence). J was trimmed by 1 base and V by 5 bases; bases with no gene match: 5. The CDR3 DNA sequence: TGTGCCACCAGCCCGCGGACAGGGGATAACTATGGCTACACCTTC. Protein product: CATSPRTGDNYGYTF.

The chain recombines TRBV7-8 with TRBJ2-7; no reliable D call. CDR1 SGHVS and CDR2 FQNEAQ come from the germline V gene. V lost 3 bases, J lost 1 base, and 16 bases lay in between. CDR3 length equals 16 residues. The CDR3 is CASSFTQAEYSYEQYF. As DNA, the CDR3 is TGTGCCAGCAGCTTTACTCAGGCAGAGTATTCCTACGAGCAGTACTTC.

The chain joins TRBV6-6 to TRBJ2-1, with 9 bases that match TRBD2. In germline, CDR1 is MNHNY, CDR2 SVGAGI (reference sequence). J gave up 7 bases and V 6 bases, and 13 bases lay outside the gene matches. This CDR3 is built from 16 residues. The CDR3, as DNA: TGTGCCAGCAGCCCAATCGCGGGGGGGCCTCGAAATGAGCAGTTCTTC. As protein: CASSPIAGGPRNEQFF.

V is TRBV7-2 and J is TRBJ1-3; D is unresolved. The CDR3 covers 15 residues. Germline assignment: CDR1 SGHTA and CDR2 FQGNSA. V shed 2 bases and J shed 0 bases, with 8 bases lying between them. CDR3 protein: CASSLRVGSGNTIYF. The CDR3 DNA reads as TGTGCCAGCAGCTTAAGAGTCGGCTCTGGAAACACCATATATTTT. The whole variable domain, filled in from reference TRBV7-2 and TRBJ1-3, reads GAGVSQSPSNKVTEKGKDVELRCDPISGHTALYWYRQSLGQGLEFLIYFQGNSAPDKSGLPSDRFSAERTGGSVSTLTIQRTQQEDSAVYLCASSLRVGSGNTIYFGEGSWLTVV.

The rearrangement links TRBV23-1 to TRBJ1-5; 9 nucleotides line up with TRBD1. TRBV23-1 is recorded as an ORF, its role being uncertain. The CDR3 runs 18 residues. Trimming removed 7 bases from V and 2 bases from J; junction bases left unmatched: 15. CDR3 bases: TGCGCCAGCATATACCGGGACAGGGATTCCGCGGGCAATCAGCCCCAGCATTTT. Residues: CASIYRDRDSAGNQPQHF.

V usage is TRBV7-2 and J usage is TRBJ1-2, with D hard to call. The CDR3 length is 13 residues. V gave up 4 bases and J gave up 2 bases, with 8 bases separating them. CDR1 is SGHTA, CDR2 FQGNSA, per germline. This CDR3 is CASSSPGNYGYTF. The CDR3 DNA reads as TGTGCCAGCAGCTCCCCCGGGAACTATGGCTACACCTTC.

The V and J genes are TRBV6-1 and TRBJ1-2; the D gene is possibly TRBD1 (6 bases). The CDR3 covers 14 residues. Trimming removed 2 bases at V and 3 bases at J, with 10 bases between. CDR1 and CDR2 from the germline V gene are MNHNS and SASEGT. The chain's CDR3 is CASSENREDYGYTF. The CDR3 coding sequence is TGTGCCAGCAGTGAAAACAGGGAAGACTATGGCTACACCTTC.

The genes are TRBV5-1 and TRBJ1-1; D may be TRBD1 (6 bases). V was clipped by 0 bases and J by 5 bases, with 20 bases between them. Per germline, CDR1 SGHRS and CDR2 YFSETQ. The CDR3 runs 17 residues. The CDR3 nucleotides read TGCGCCAGCAGCTTGGGGTACGGGAGGGGGGTCGAAACTGAAGCTTTCTTT. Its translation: CASSLGYGRGVETEAFF.

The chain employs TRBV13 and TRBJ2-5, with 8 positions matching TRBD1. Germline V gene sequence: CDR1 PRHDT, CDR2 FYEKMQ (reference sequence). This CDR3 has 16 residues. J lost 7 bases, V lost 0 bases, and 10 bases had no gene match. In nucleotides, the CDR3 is TGTGCCAGCAGCTTAGGCCGGGCAGGGGGCCGGGGGACCCAGTACTTC. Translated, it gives CASSLGRAGGRGTQYF.

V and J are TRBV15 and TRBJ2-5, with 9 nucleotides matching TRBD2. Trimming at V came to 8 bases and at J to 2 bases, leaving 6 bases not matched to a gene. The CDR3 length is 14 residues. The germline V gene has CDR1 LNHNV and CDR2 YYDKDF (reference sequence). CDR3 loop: CATDAGGRQETQYF. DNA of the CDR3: TGTGCCACCGATGCGGGGGGGCGTCAAGAGACCCAGTACTTC.

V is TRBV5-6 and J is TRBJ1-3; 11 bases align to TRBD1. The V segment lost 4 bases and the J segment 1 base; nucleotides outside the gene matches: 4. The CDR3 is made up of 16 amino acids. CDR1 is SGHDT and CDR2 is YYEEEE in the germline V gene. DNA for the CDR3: TGTGCCAGCAGCGCCGGGACAGGGGGTTCTGGAAACACCATATATTTT. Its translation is CASSAGTGGSGNTIYF.

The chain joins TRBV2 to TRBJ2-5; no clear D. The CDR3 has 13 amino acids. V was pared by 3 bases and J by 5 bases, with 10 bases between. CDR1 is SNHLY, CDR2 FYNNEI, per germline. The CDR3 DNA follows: TGTGCCAGCAGTGATATCTTCTCGGAGACCCAGTACTTC. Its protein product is CASSDIFSETQYF.

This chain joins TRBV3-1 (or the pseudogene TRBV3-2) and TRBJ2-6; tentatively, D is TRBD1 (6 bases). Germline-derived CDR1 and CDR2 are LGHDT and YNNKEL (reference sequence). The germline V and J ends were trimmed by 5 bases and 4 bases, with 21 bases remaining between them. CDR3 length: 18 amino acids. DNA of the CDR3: TGTGCCAGCAGCTACACCGGGACACCGCTCTCGGGGGCCAACGTCCTGACTTTC. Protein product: CASSYTGTPLSGANVLTF.

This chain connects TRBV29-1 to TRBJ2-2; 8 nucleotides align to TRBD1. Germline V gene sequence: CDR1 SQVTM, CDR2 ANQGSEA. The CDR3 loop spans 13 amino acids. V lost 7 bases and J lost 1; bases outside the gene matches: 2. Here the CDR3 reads CSAQGENTGELFF. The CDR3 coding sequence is TGCAGCGCACAGGGGGAGAACACCGGGGAGCTGTTTTTT.

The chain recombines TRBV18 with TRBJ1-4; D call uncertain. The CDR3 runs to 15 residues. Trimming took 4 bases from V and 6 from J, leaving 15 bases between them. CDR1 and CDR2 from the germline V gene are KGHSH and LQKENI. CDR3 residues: CASSLRRDADEKLFF. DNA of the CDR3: TGTGCCAGCTCACTCCGGCGGGATGCCGATGAAAAACTGTTTTTT. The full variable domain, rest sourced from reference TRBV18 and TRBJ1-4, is NAGVMQNPRHLVRRRGQEARLRCSPMKGHSHVYWYRQLPEEGLKFMVYLQKENIIDESGMPKERFSAEFPKEGPSILRIQQVVRGDSAAYFCASSLRRDADEKLFFGSGTQLSVL.

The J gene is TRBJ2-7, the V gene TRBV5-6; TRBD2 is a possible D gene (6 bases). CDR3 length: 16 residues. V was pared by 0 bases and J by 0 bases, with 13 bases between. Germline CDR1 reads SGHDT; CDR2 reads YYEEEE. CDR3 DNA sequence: TGTGCCAGCAGCTTGGGGGGCGGGGCGATCTCCTACGAGCAGTACTTC. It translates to CASSLGGGAISYEQYF.

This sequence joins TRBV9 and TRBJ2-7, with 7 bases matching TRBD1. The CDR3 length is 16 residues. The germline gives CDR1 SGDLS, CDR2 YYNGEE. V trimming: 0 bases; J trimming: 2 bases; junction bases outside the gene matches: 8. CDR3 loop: CASSVGTGARAYEQYF. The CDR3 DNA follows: TGTGCCAGCAGCGTAGGCACAGGGGCGAGGGCCTACGAGCAGTACTTC.